This T cell receptor (beta chain) emerged from a study of cytomegalovirus exposure and HLA in healthy donors. This CDR3 has 16 amino acids. Germline V gives CDR1 SGDLS, CDR2 YYNGEE. Germline trimming cut 3 bases from V and 2 bases from J; bases unmatched to any gene: 7. A note on this clone: The target antigen is unknown.

13 Jbeta primers and 60 Vbeta primers were used for the PCR. TCRdb keeps only in-frame clones here, not all; method: immunoSEQ multiplex PCR. The sample lists about 170,000 clones, around two thirds occurring once. Study-wide results and limits: In most subjects, TCR beta sequences reportedly gave accurate predictions of HLA-A and HLA-B alleles.

Sample: PBMCs. The chain recombines TRBV9 with TRBJ2-1; 8 positions agree with TRBD2. The sequence was obtained from a man aged 40-49 years in good health and CMV-seronegative. The DNA of the CDR3 is TGTGCCAGCAGCGACAATAGCGGGATAACCTACAATGAGCAGTTCTTC. It codes for CASSDNSGITYNEQFF.